This passage covers 25 T cell receptor beta chains from one sample sequenced in a study of T-cell memory formation after mild COVID-19. Using its own MiXCR run on the 5' RACE reads, TCRdb lists one record per CDR3 protein. This table has around 390,000 distinct CDR3 sequences, approximately 15% appearing once. What was sequenced was PBMCs or a T cell subset sorted from them (not recorded which). All receptors derive from a man between 18 and 35 years old who had mild COVID-19 (a few samples of this study predate the infection). Cell type and time point are not known.

This clonotype was seen a handful of times. J is TRBJ2-7 and V is TRBV21-1; the table's TRBD1 call for D was not verified on the DNA. TRBV21-1 is designated a pseudogene. The CDR3 covers 16 residues. CDR3 coding DNA: TGTGCCAGCAGCATAATATCGGGGACAGTCCTCTACGAGCAGTACGTC. It codes for CASSIISGTVLYEQYV.

This clonotype was seen many times. The gene calls are TRBV5-6 and TRBJ1-2; D is unclear. V dropped 1 base and J dropped 8 bases, with 12 bases sitting between them. The germline V gene encodes CDR1 SGHDT and CDR2 YYEEEE. The CDR3 contains 13 residues. The CDR3 is CASSLPGAGGYTF. The CDR3 bases are TGTGCCAGCAGCTTGCCAGGCGCGGGCGGCTACACCTTC.

The rearrangement links TRBV30 to TRBJ1-6; no clear D gene. Germline loops: CDR1 GTSNPN, CDR2 SVGIG (reference sequence). V was clipped by 5 bases and J by 0 bases, with 5 bases between them. The CDR3 is made up of 13 amino acids. CDR3 sequence (DNA): TGTGCCTGGGCCATCTCCTATAATTCACCCCTCCACTTT. Amino acid sequence: CAWAISYNSPLHF.

This clonotype was counted ten times or more. The CDR3, as DNA: TGCAGTGCTGACCCTTACAATGAGCAGTTCTTC. The encoded protein is CSADPYNEQFF. The chain combines TRBV20-1 with TRBJ2-1; D remains unclear. Germline V CDR1 and CDR2: DFQATT, SNEGSKA (reference sequence). The ends were cut back, 5 bases at V and 4 bases at J, with 6 bases in the middle. This CDR3 spans 11 amino acids.

This chain links TRBV19 with TRBJ2-1; D remains ambiguous. This CDR3 contains 15 residues. Germline CDR1 reads LNHDA; CDR2 reads SQIVND (reference sequence). The V end was cut by 6 bases, the J end by 7 bases, with 19 bases between. CDR3 coding DNA: TGTGCCAGTAGGGGCAAACCGGACGCCGAAAATGAGCAGTTCTTC. Amino acid sequence: CASRGKPDAENEQFF.

The chain recombines TRBV2 with TRBJ2-5, with 11 positions matching TRBD1. The CDR3 has 15 amino acids. Per germline, CDR1 SNHLY and CDR2 FYNNEI. The V segment lost 4 bases and the J segment 2 bases; nucleotides outside the gene matches: 3. The CDR3 is CASSAGTGGQETQYF. The CDR3 DNA sequence: TGTGCCAGCAGTGCAGGGACAGGGGGACAAGAGACCCAGTACTTC.

J is TRBJ2-3 and V is TRBV14; D is perhaps TRBD1 or TRBD2 (5 bases each). This CDR3 spans 15 amino acids. V was cut by 4 bases and J by 4 bases, with 15 bases left in between. Germline-derived CDR1 and CDR2 are SGHDN and FVKESK. The CDR3, as DNA: TGTGCCAGCAGCCGGGACGTTGGGCGACCAGATACGCAGTATTTT. Amino acid sequence: CASSRDVGRPDTQYF.

This rearrangement joins TRBV6-2 or TRBV6-3 to TRBJ2-7; D is undetermined. V lost 6 bases to trimming and J lost 4 bases, with 19 bases between them. This CDR3 has 15 residues. CDR1 and CDR2 from the germline V gene are MNHEY and SVGEGT. CDR3: CASRNHVELPYEQYF. CDR3 in DNA: TGTGCCAGCAGAAACCACGTGGAGCTGCCTTACGAGCAGTACTTC.

The chain carries TRBV7-3 and TRBJ1-1; 8 nucleotides agree with TRBD1. Trimming at V came to 3 bases and at J to 4 bases, leaving 7 bases not matched to a gene. The CDR3 covers 15 residues. The germline V gene encodes CDR1 SGHTA and CDR2 FQGTGA. The CDR3 bases are TGTGCCAGCAGCTTCAATACAGGGGGGAGCACTGAAGCTTTCTTT. Translating it yields CASSFNTGGSTEAFF.

The CDR3 DNA sequence: TGTGCCATCGGGACGGCGTCCGGGGAGCTGTTTTTT. Translating gives CAIGTASGELFF. V and J are TRBV5-4 and TRBJ2-2; possibly TRBD1 or TRBD2 for D (5 bases each). In germline, CDR1 is SGHNT, CDR2 YYREEE (reference sequence). Trimming removed 9 bases at V and 6 bases at J, with 12 bases between. This CDR3 has 12 amino acids.

This clonotype was picked up a small number of times. V usage is TRBV7-2 and J usage is TRBJ2-1; 8 bases match TRBD1. J lost 13 bases, V lost 2 bases, and 13 bases had no gene match. Germline lookup yields CDR1 SGHTA and CDR2 FQGNSA. The CDR3 has 15 residues. CDR3 loop: CASSLMGQGAGLQFF. In nucleotides, the CDR3 is TGTGCCAGCAGCTTAATGGGGCAGGGGGCTGGGTTACAGTTCTTC.

This chain joins TRBV2 and TRBJ2-5, with D maybe TRBD2 (6 bases). V dropped 6 bases and J dropped 2 bases, with 13 bases sitting between them. Germline V gene data show CDR1 as SNHLY and CDR2 as FYNNEI. This CDR3 has 14 residues. CDR3 protein: CASRPDGGQETQYF. The CDR3, as DNA: TGTGCCAGCAGGCCGGACGGGGGACAAGAGACCCAGTACTTC.

The chain is built from TRBV7-9 and TRBJ1-1; D possibly corresponds to TRBD1 (6 bases). The CDR3 extends over 13 amino acids. Per germline, CDR1 SEHNR and CDR2 FQNEAQ (reference sequence). V was pared by 8 bases and J by 5 bases, with 15 bases between. CDR3 bases: TGTGCCAGCCTCGCAGGGGAGGGGACTGAAGCTTTCTTT. Its translation is CASLAGEGTEAFF.

This clonotype was observed many times. The CDR3, as DNA: TGCAGCGTTACCGGGACTAGCCCCGAAGAGACCCAGTACTTC. This gives the protein CSVTGTSPEETQYF. V gene TRBV29-1 combines with J gene TRBJ2-5; 9 bases map to TRBD2. Germline values: CDR1 SQVTM, CDR2 ANQGSEA. Trimming at V came to 5 bases and at J to 3 bases, leaving 7 bases not matched to a gene. The CDR3 runs 14 residues.

This chain uses TRBV23-1 with TRBJ2-5, with D unclear. TRBV23-1 is classed as an ORF, of uncertain function. The CDR3 runs 13 residues. V was pared by 1 base and J by 4 bases, with 7 bases between. CDR3 residues: CASSQWHLETQYF. CDR3 nucleotide sequence: TGCGCCAGCAGTCAATGGCACCTAGAGACCCAGTACTTC.

This clonotype occurred a few times. CDR3 sequence: CASSRGLAGYNEQFF. Here the CDR3 DNA reads TGTGCCAGCAGCCGGGGACTAGCGGGATACAATGAGCAGTTCTTC. The chain carries TRBV9 and TRBJ2-1, with 13 positions matching TRBD2. Germline V gene lookup returns CDR1 SGDLS and CDR2 YYNGEE. V lost 4 bases, J lost 4 bases, and 2 bases stayed unmatched. The CDR3 runs to 15 residues.

Only a few counts were recorded for this clonotype. The gene calls are TRBV6-6 and TRBJ2-2, with TRBD1 identical over 8 bases. The CDR3 length is 15 residues. Germline CDR1 reads MNHNY; CDR2 reads SVGAGI (reference sequence). Unmatched junction bases numbered 6, after V lost 4 bases and J lost 5 bases. The CDR3 region is CASSSATGATGELFF. DNA for the CDR3: TGTGCCAGCAGTTCGGCGACAGGGGCAACCGGGGAGCTGTTTTTT.

The chain joins TRBV20-1 to TRBJ2-7; 7 bases are shared with TRBD1. V lost 6 bases to trimming and J lost 2 bases; unmatched junction nucleotides: 7. This CDR3 is 13 amino acids long. The germline V gene has CDR1 DFQATT and CDR2 SNEGSKA (reference sequence). CDR3 in amino acids: CSATDRATYEQYV. The CDR3 DNA reads as TGCAGTGCAACCGACAGGGCCACCTACGAGCAGTACGTC.

The V call is TRBV5-1, the J call TRBJ1-2; a weak D match, TRBD1 (5 bases). Germline-derived CDR1 and CDR2 are SGHRS and YFSETQ. This CDR3 is 16 amino acids long. Trimming shortened V by 4 bases and J by 0 bases, and 16 bases separated the two germline ends. Here the CDR3 DNA reads TGCGCCAGCAGCGCGACCGGGACCCGATCTAACTATGGCTACACCTTC. Translation gives CASSATGTRSNYGYTF.

DNA of the CDR3: TGTGCCAGCAGCTTAGTAGCGGGGGGCAAGAGCGAGCAGTACGTC. Translated, it gives CASSLVAGGKSEQYV. The V call is TRBV11-2, the J call TRBJ2-7; 10 nucleotides match TRBD2. The CDR3 is made up of 15 amino acids. Losses at the gene ends were 1 base for V and 6 bases for J; bases not matched to a gene: 6. Per the germline V gene, CDR1 is SGHAT and CDR2 is FQNNGV.

This clonotype was found a few times. The J gene is TRBJ2-7, the V gene TRBV11-2; 7 bases map to TRBD2. Looked up from germline, CDR1 is SGHAT and CDR2 is FQNNGV. The ends lost 0 bases at V and 0 bases at J; junction bases unmatched: 2. This CDR3 region has 15 residues. CDR3 amino acids: CASSLEAGSSYEQYF. The CDR3 DNA reads as TGTGCCAGCAGCTTAGAAGCGGGGAGCTCCTACGAGCAGTACTTC.

The chain combines TRBV4-2 with TRBJ1-1; TRBD1 agrees at 7 bases. Germline CDR1 and CDR2: LGHNA and YNFKEQ. The J segment lost 4 bases and the V segment lost 7 bases, leaving 12 bases of the junction unmatched. CDR3 length equals 15 residues. The CDR3 sequence is CASNPDRPRGTEAFF. The CDR3 nucleotides are TGTGCCAGCAACCCGGACAGGCCGAGAGGCACTGAAGCTTTCTTT.

The CDR3 DNA reads as TGTGCCAGCAGTGGAGGGGTCACTAATGAAAAACTGTTTTTT. Its translation is CASSGGVTNEKLFF. J is TRBJ1-4 and V is TRBV6-1, with D perhaps matching TRBD1 (5 bases). In germline, CDR1 is MNHNS, CDR2 SASEGT. The CDR3 sequence is 14 residues long. V was trimmed by 4 bases and J by 2 bases, leaving 8 bases between them.

V usage is TRBV6-6 and J usage is TRBJ1-5; tentative D call: TRBD1 (5 bases). From germline, CDR1 is MNHNY and CDR2 SVGAGI (reference sequence). The CDR3 length is 13 residues. Trimming stripped 8 bases from V and 6 bases from J, with 14 bases between. CDR3 DNA sequence: TGTGCCAGCGAAGGGGCTGAAGCTCAGCCCCAGCATTTT. Translation: CASEGAEAQPQHF.

The chain carries TRBV19 and TRBJ1-1; a possible D gene is TRBD1 (6 bases). The CDR3 is made up of 14 amino acids. Germline CDR1 and CDR2: LNHDA and SQIVND (reference sequence). Trimming took off 2 bases at V and 6 bases at J, with 13 bases between the two ends. CDR3 sequence: CASSIWQGSPEAFF. In DNA, the CDR3 is TGTGCCAGTAGTATATGGCAGGGGTCCCCTGAAGCTTTCTTT.